This TCR beta chain was sequenced for a study of blood T cell repertoires in COVID-19. Study at large: The United States, Italy and Spain supplied acute and convalescent COVID-19 samples. In each case, the material was cDNA or gDNA derived from T cells, B-cell-depleted T cells, or PBMCs.

The CDR3 sequence is 15 residues long. Germline trimming cut 4 bases from V and 1 base from J; bases unmatched to any gene: 7. CDR1 is SQVTM and CDR2 is ANQGSEA in the germline V gene. In the study's own analysis: It was from reference gene primer amplification that nucleated cell counts were estimated. The method was immunoSEQ multiplex PCR; TCRdb's version includes in-frame clones alone and lacks a portion of them. V, J and clone size were drawn from that table, and D and trimming were deduced from the DNA. Of approximately 270,000 clones listed, roughly nine tenths are singletons. The source of this sequence is a man aged 40-49 years with active or convalescent COVID-19. What was sequenced was peripheral blood. The chain combines TRBV29-1 with TRBJ1-1; 9 nucleotides match TRBD1. The CDR3 DNA sequence: TGCAGCGTTGTGGGGACAGGGAAGACGAACACTGAAGCTTTCTTT. This sequence encodes CSVVGTGKTNTEAFF. The full variable domain, with the rest looked up from reference TRBV29-1 and TRBJ1-1, is SAVISQKPSRDICQRGTSLTIQCQVDSQVTMMFWYRQQPGQSLTLIATANQGSEATYESGFVIDKFPISRPNLTFSTLTVSNMSPEDSSIYLCSVVGTGKTNTEAFFGQGTRLTVV.